The TCR beta chain under discussion was sequenced for a study of cytomegalovirus exposure and HLA in healthy donors. Overall study results and limits: Relative to the approximately 680-donor mean, N-insertions were reportedly fewer in an Asian-associated ancestry cluster in a later analysis.

Both 60 Vbeta primers and 13 Jbeta primers went into the PCR. Profiling relied on immunoSEQ multiplex PCR, and the TCRdb table lists in-frame clones only, not all of them. The sample holds 100,000 or so clones, roughly 83% seen once. Germline CDR1 and CDR2: SEHNR and FQNEAQ (reference sequence). The CDR3 spans 15 residues. Remarks on this clone: The antigen is undetermined. A read error may account for a junction end that differs from germline.

The sequence derives from a female donor in good health and CMV-seropositive. This chain links TRBV7-9 with TRBJ2-5; TRBD2 matches 7 bases. The specimen sequenced was PBMCs. The CDR3 DNA is TGTTCCAGCAGCTTAGTCGCGGGAGCGATTGAGACCCAGTACTTC. Translating gives CSSSLVAGAIETQYF.